This T cell receptor (beta chain) was sequenced for a study of CD8+CD57+ T cells in acquired aplastic anemia. Study context: DNA recovered from sorted CD4+ and CD8+ cells had a mean of approximately 3 ug. Notes on the study in general: Patients and controls were found to share twenty-nine CD8+ CDR3 sequences.

This clonotype was observed at least ten times. Its antigen is unidentified. The CDR3 is 14 residues long. The V gene's germline CDR1 is DFQATT and CDR2 SNEGSKA (reference sequence). Trimming took off 1 base at V and 3 bases at J, with 13 bases between the two ends. Selection for sequencing was limited to patients who had shown CD8+CD57+ cell expansion by flow cytometry. No patient had been given any therapy when blood was sampled. CDR3 and TCR beta VDJ profiling relied on a genomic DNA template. Each CDR3 protein gets one entry after TCRdb re-called the reads with MiXCR. The sample lists roughly 240,000 distinct CDR3 sequences; around half were seen once.

The source of this sequence is a human donor with aplastic anemia. The material sequenced was sorted CD4+, CD8+, or CD8+CD57+ T cells (not recorded which) from PBMCs. This rearrangement joins TRBV20-1 to TRBJ2-7; D is unclear. The CDR3 DNA is TGCAGTGCTAGAGGGGCAGGCAACGACTACGAGCAGTACTTC. This translates into CSARGAGNDYEQYF.